This T cell receptor beta chain was profiled in a study of blood T cell repertoires in COVID-19. Produced via immunoSEQ multiplex PCR; TCRdb's table is partial and in-frame only. The repertoire holds approximately 150,000 clones, with approximately 95% as singletons. Germline assignment: CDR1 SGHVS and CDR2 FNYEAQ. The CDR3 runs to 16 residues. V dropped 3 bases and J dropped 4 bases, with 16 bases sitting between them. Sequenced input: peripheral blood. The chain is built from TRBV7-6 and TRBJ2-1, with D maybe TRBD2 (7 bases). The sequence was collected from a woman aged 55-69 years with COVID-19, enrolled during active disease. In DNA, the CDR3 is TGTGCCAGCAGCTTCCTTAAGGGGGGGCGGTACAATGAGCAGTTCTTC. It encodes CASSFLKGGRYNEQFF.